The entry that follows covers one T cell receptor (beta chain) sequence. Its cognate antigen is unknown. The record originates from a study of graft-versus-host responses after intestinal transplantation. Study in general: Isolated intestinal, liver-intestinal, or multivisceral transplants had been given to the recipients. Every recipient had anti-thymocyte globulin induction and 2 to 3 years of tacrolimus plus steroids. Study-wide results and caveats: With peak circulating GvH clone levels came an association with early post-transplant HvG declines. Those patients showing graft-donor T cell macrochimerism displayed high graft-versus-host to host-versus-graft clonal ratios in allografts.

Profiling relied on immunoSEQ multiplex PCR, and the TCRdb table lists in-frame clones only, not all of them. The data contain about 35,000 clones, around 96% of them seen just once; the ten biggest clones take up 0.75% to 0.9%. Trimming left V 4 bases short and J 7 bases short, with 17 bases between. Germline lookup yields CDR1 SSHAT and CDR2 FNYEAQ (reference sequence). The CDR3 loop spans 15 amino acids. V gene TRBV7-7 combines with J gene TRBJ1-5, with D possibly matching TRBD1 (6 bases). This TCR was recovered from a human patient who received an intestinal transplant, so some T cells may come from the graft donor. This specimen was PBMCs, taken 16 days after intestinal transplant. CDR3 in DNA: TGTGCCAGCAGCTCACTACATCGGGGGCCCCAGCCCCAGCATTTT. Translating gives CASSSLHRGPQPQHF.